These T cell receptor beta chains were read from a single sample in a study. TCRdb reprocessed the 5' RACE reads with MiXCR, giving one entry per CDR3 protein. The table includes several thousand distinct CDR3 sequences, 36% detected once. Material for sequencing was tumor-infiltrating memory CD4+ T cells sorted from the breast tumor. The receptor set was obtained from a female donor with breast cancer. Each CDR3 is given with its conserved first and last residue. The order of the fields is clone size, V gene, J gene, D gene, CDR3 DNA, CDR3 protein. The D gene is left open where the match is weak. Clone size is stated in some rows and not others, as once, few, many or a class when expanded.

medium-sized	TRBV30	TRBJ1-5	-	TGTGCCTGGAGTGTATCTGTAATAAGCAATCAGCCCCAGCATTTT	CAWSVSVISNQPQHF
many	TRBV5-4	TRBJ2-3	-	TGTGCCAGCAGCTCCAGGGGTGGCACAGATACGCAGTATTTT	CASSSRGGTDTQYF
-	TRBV20-1	TRBJ1-6	-	TGCAGTGCCCCGGTAGCGAGCTCCTATAATTCACCCCTCCACTTT	CSAPVASSYNSPLHF
once	TRBV5-5	TRBJ1-1	-	TGTGCCAGCAGCTCAGTAGGCAGGTCCACGGAAGCTTTCTTT	CASSSVGRSTEAFF
medium-sized	TRBV11-2	TRBJ1-2	-	TGTGCCAGCAGCGCCCGGGACCCAGTCGTCGCCTTC	CASSARDPVVAF
medium-sized	TRBV7-9	TRBJ1-5	-	TGTGCCAGCAGCTTCGATGGGGGCCAGCCCCAGCATTTT	CASSFDGGQPQHF
medium-sized	TRBV7-2	TRBJ2-5	-	TGTGCCAGCAGCTTAAGTGGGATCGAAGAGACCCAGTACTTC	CASSLSGIEETQYF
many	TRBV4-1	TRBJ2-5	TRBD1	TGCGCCAGCAGCCGGGAGGGACAGGGGAGGGAGACCCAGTACTTC	CASSREGQGRETQYF
medium-sized	TRBV5-1	TRBJ2-2	-	TGCGCCAGCAGCTTGGATTCCTCCGGGGAGCTGTTTTTT	CASSLDSSGELFF
-	TRBV5-1	TRBJ2-1	-	TGCGCCAGCAGGTCTGGCGGGGGCAAATCCTACAATGAGCAGTTCTTC	CASRSGGGKSYNEQFF
-	TRBV20-1	TRBJ2-7	-	TGCAGTGCTAGAGCACAGGGACCCTGCGAGCGGTACTTC	CSARAQGPCERYF
-	TRBV2	TRBJ2-7	-	TGTGCCAGCAGTTACCGGGACACCAGCTCCTACGAGCAGTACTTC	CASSYRDTSSYEQYF
-	TRBV3-1	TRBJ1-5	-	TGTGCCAGCAACGAGTGGAATAGCAATCAGGCCCAGCATTTT	CASNEWNSNQAQHF
-	TRBV19	TRBJ2-2	TRBD2	TGTGCCAGTAGTGCAGGACTAGCGGGAGCCGGGGAGCTGTTTTTT	CASSAGLAGAGELFF
medium-sized	TRBV7-8	TRBJ1-2	-	TGTGCCAGCAGCCAACAGGGCTCGGGTGGCTACACCTTC	CASSQQGSGGYTF
medium-sized	TRBV9	TRBJ2-3	TRBD1	TGTGCCAGCAGCATTACGGGACAGGGGGCGCGGAATACGCAGTATTTT	CASSITGQGARNTQYF
-	TRBV20-1	TRBJ2-4	-	TGCAGTGCTAGAGCCCGGTCGGCAGGGGCTAGCATTCAGTACTTC	CSARARSAGASIQYF
-	TRBV6-1	TRBJ2-1	TRBD2	TGTGCCAGCAGTGCAAACGGACCAGCGGGAGTCGGTAACAATGAGCAGTTCTTC	CASSANGPAGVGNNEQFF
medium-sized	TRBV11-3	TRBJ2-7	-	TGTGCCAGCAGCCCGGGCAGACCGGAGCAGTACTTC	CASSPGRPEQYF
-	TRBV5-1	TRBJ2-1	-	TGCGCCAGCAGCCAATCCGTGGGGTTCAATGAGCAGTTCTTC	CASSQSVGFNEQFF
large	TRBV5-1	TRBJ2-1	TRBD2	TGCGCCAGCAGCGGGACTAACTCCAATGAGCAGTTCTTC	CASSGTNSNEQFF
many	TRBV7-9	TRBJ2-7	TRBD1	TGTGCCAGCAGCTCCCGGGACAGGGAGCCCTACGAGCAGTACTTC	CASSSRDREPYEQYF
few	TRBV4-1	TRBJ1-1	TRBD1	TGCGCCGGCAGCCAAGGACAGGGGGCGCTGGACACTGAAGCTTTCTTT	CAGSQGQGALDTEAFF
few	TRBV20-1	TRBJ2-3	TRBD1	TGCAGTGCTAGAGCAAGGGGGCAAGATGCGCAGTATTTT	CSARARGQDAQYF
-	TRBV7-2	TRBJ2-5	-	TGTGCCAGCAGCCCCCGTAGAGGTGGCCTAGAGACCCAGTACTTC	CASSPRRGGLETQYF
-	TRBV3-1	TRBJ2-1	TRBD2	TGTGCCAGCAGCCTCTCGGGACTAGCGTTCTTC	CASSLSGLAFF
large	TRBV20-1	TRBJ1-2	TRBD1	TGCAGTGCTATTGGGACAGACTATGGCTACACCTTC	CSAIGTDYGYTF
many	TRBV15	TRBJ1-2	TRBD1	TGTGCCACCAGCAGAGCCGGGACAGGGCACTCCACCTTC	CATSRAGTGHSTF
-	TRBV18	TRBJ2-5	TRBD1	TGTGCCAGCCCACCGGCAGGGGGAGAGGCCCAGTACTTC	CASPPAGGEAQYF